This TCR beta chain was sequenced during a study of shared clonotypes between healthy human individuals. It was CD45RO-negative cells, positively selected for CCR7, that made up naive CD8 cells, with terminally differentiated effector memory CD45RA+ cells excluded. Clones were read by immunoSEQ multiplex PCR, and TCRdb kept only the in-frame ones, dropping some. The table has just over 2,000,000 clones, about 94% seen once. The sequence was obtained from a man younger than 35 in good health. Specimen: naive CD8+ T cells sorted from blood.

CDR3 amino acids: CASSTGQGAYEQYF. CDR3 sequence (DNA): TGTGCCAGCAGCACCGGACAGGGGGCCTACGAGCAGTACTTC. This chain links TRBV9 with TRBJ2-7; 10 bases match TRBD1. CDR3 length equals 14 residues. The V segment lost 4 bases and the J segment 2 bases; nucleotides outside the gene matches: 3. Per the germline V gene, CDR1 is SGDLS and CDR2 is YYNGEE.